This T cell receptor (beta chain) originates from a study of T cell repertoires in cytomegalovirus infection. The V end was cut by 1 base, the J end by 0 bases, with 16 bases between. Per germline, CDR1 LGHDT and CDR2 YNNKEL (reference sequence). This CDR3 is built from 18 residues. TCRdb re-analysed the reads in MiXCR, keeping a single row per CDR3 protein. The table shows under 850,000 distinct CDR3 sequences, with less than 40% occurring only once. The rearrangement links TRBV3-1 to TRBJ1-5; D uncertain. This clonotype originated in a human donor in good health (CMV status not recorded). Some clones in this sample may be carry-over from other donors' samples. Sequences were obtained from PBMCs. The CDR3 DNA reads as TGTGCCAGCAGCCAAGCCATCCCAGGCAAGGCTAGCAATCAGCCCCAGCATTTT. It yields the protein CASSQAIPGKASNQPQHF.